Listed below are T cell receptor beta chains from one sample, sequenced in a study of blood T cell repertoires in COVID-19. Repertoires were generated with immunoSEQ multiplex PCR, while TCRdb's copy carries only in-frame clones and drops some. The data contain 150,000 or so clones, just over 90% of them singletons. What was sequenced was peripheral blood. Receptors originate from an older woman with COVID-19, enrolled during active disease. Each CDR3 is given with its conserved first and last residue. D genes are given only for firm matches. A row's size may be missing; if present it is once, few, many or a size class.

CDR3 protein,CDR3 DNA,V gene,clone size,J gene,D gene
CASSVSWPNGETQYF,TGTGCCAGCAGCGTATCATGGCCGAACGGGGAGACCCAGTACTTC,TRBV9,.,TRBJ2-5,.
CASSLSGGRNQPQHF,TGTGCCAGCAGCTTGAGCGGGGGCAGGAATCAGCCCCAGCATTTT,TRBV27,.,TRBJ1-5,.
CASGQGARGYTF,TGTGCCAGTGGACAGGGGGCGCGGGGCTACACCTTC,TRBV27,.,TRBJ1-2,TRBD1
CASSLGRRNTEAFF,TGTGCCAGCAGCCTGGGGAGGAGGAACACTGAAGCTTTCTTT,TRBV7-2,once,TRBJ1-1,.
CSAQQGADNSPLHF,TGCAGCGCCCAACAGGGGGCGGATAATTCACCCCTCCACTTT,TRBV29-1,.,TRBJ1-6,TRBD1
CASSIPRRGTYGYTF,TGTGCCAGTAGTATACCACGGCGGGGGACCTATGGCTACACCTTC,TRBV19,.,TRBJ1-2,.
CASSILGQRSEAFF,TGTGCCAGCAGTATCCTGGGACAGAGAAGTGAAGCTTTCTTT,TRBV6-5,.,TRBJ1-1,TRBD1
CASSVRRRDEQFF,TGTGCCAGCAGCGTACGGCGGAGGGATGAGCAGTTCTTC,TRBV9,once,TRBJ2-1,.
CASSLADTGYEQYF,TGTGCCAGCAGCTTAGCCGATACAGGATACGAGCAGTACTTC,TRBV7-2,.,TRBJ2-7,.
CASSQDRLRGGEQYF,TGTGCCAGCAGCCAAGATCGGTTACGGGGAGGGGAGCAGTACTTC,TRBV3-1/TRBV3-2,.,TRBJ2-7,TRBD2